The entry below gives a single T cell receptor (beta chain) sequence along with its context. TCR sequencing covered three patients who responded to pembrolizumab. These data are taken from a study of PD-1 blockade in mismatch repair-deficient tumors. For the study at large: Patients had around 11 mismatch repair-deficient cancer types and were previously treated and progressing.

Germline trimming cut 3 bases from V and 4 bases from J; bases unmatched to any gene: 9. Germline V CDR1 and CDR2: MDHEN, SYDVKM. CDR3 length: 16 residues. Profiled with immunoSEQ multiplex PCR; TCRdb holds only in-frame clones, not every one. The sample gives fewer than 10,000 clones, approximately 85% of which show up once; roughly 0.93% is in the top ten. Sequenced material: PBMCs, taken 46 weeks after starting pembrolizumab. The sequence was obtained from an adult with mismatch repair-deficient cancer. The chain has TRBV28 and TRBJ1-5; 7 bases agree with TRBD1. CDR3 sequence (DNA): TGTGCCAGCAGTTTGTGGCCCGCGACAGGGAATCAGCCCCAGCATTTT. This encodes CASSLWPATGNQPQHF.